Listed below are T cell receptor beta chains from one sample, sequenced in a study of blood T cells in healthy people across ages. One entry per CDR3 protein, called by TCRdb with MiXCR from the 5' RACE reads. The sample lists about 2 million distinct CDR3 sequences; roughly 50% were seen once. Source material: blood. All receptors derive from a woman aged 40 to 50 in good health. The conserved cysteine and the conserved F or W are not part of the CDR3 here. A clone size is listed for some rows: how often the clone was seen (once, few, many), or a class if it is expanded.

v_gene,j_gene,len,abundance,CDR3aa
TRBV20-1,TRBJ2-3,12,-,SARDIDSTDTQY
TRBV7-9,TRBJ2-3,13,-,ASSTGAGAPDTQY
TRBV6-2/TRBV6-3,TRBJ1-2,11,-,ASGRQGSDGYT
TRBV6-2/TRBV6-3,TRBJ1-2,13,-,ASNGGTGNNYGYT
TRBV9,TRBJ2-3,16,-,ASSSRWGFRGDADTQY
TRBV3-1,TRBJ1-2,13,-,ASSQGDRDAYGYT
TRBV27,TRBJ2-1,14,-,ASSLRLAGGKNEQF
TRBV7-2,TRBJ2-3,12,many,ASSLWVSSDTQY
TRBV20-1,TRBJ1-5,13,-,SARQTQGGNQPQH
TRBV6-5,TRBJ1-2,12,-,ASREGLTNYGYT
TRBV27,TRBJ1-1,12,-,ASRRAGGETEAF
TRBV28,TRBJ2-5,15,few,ASSRLGQIGGQETQY
TRBV9,TRBJ2-7,11,-,ASSATDGYGQY